The entry below describes one T cell receptor beta chain. Its antigen is currently unknown. At one end the junction does not follow the germline gene, possibly because of a read error. The sample belongs to a study of identical twins. A universal primer site arose from template switching, and cDNA bore unique molecular identifiers. TCRdb re-called the 5' RACE reads with MiXCR, one entry per CDR3 protein. In the table there are 700,000 to 950,000 distinct CDR3 sequences, approximately 13% of which are singletons. Healthy Caucasians, and only they, were the donors. The CDR3 covers 18 residues. General observations from the study: Insertions were fewer in abundant cord blood beta clonotypes, whereas memory repertoires showed none of this pattern.

Another study also made use of these data, one on yellow fever vaccine responses in identical twins. This second report adds: Reports say the vaccine T cell response in twins looked partly convergent and partly personalized.

This chain joins TRBV12-3 or TRBV12-4 and TRBJ2-2, with D possibly TRBD2 on 5 matching bases. Sequencing used PBMCs. The sequence came from a young woman in good health. The CDR3 DNA reads as TGTGCCTGCAGTCCCCTCGGAGGAGGCTCAGCAAACACCGGGGAGCTGTTTTTT. This gives the protein CACSPLGGGSANTGELFF.